The next 3 T cell receptor beta chains were all read from a single sample in a study of early T cells in non-severe SARS-CoV-2 infection. A single record per CDR3 protein comes from TCRdb applying MiXCR to the 5' RACE reads. The sample has about 63,000 distinct CDR3 sequences, approximately 12% seen once. Input material: whole blood. All receptors derive from an adult who was a healthcare worker with PCR-confirmed SARS-CoV-2 infection or an uninfected control (not recorded which).

With regard to this clonotype: One end of the junction does not line up with germline, which may come from a read error. The J gene is TRBJ2-7, the V gene TRBV14, with 7 bases that match TRBD1. The CDR3 has 15 residues. Looked up from germline, CDR1 is SGHDN and CDR2 is FVKESK. CDR3 residues: CASSHSLGQSHEQYF. The CDR3 DNA sequence: TGTGCCAGCAGCCACAGCCTGGGACAGAGCCACGAGCAGTATTTC.

The gene calls are TRBV3-1 and TRBJ2-1, with 7 bases aligning to TRBD2. Germline loops: CDR1 LGHDT, CDR2 YNNKEL (reference sequence). This CDR3 has 16 amino acids. The ends lost 1 base at V and 4 bases at J; junction bases unmatched: 7. CDR3 region: CASSQAPVGGYNEQFF. CDR3 bases: TGTGCCAGCAGCCAAGCTCCTGTGGGGGGGTACAATGAGCAGTTCTTC.

This clonotype was detected many times. This chain links TRBV29-1 with TRBJ2-7; D not certain. The V gene's germline CDR1 is SQVTM and CDR2 ANQGSEA. CDR3 length equals 12 residues. The V and J ends lost 1 base and 2 bases respectively, with 6 bases between them. This chain's CDR3 is CSVEGRAYEQYF. The DNA of the CDR3 is TGCAGCGTTGAAGGGAGAGCCTACGAGCAGTACTTC.